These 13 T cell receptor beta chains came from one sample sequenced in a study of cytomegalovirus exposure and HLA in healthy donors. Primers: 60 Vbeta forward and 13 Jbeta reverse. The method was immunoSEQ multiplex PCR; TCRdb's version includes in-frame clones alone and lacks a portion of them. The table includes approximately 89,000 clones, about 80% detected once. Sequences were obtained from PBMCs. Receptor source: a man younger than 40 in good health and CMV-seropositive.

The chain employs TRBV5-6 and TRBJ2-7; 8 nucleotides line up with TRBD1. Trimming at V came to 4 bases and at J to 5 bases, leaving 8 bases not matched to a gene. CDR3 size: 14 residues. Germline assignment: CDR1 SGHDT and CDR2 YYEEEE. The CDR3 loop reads CASSPRTGSHEQYF. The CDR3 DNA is TGTGCCAGCAGCCCGAGGACAGGGTCCCACGAGCAGTACTTC.

DNA for the CDR3: TGTGCCAGCAGTCTTTTCCCACCTGGACTAGCGGGGGACCTCCAAGAGACCCAGTACTTC. It yields the protein CASSLFPPGLAGDLQETQYF. The rearrangement links TRBV27 to TRBJ2-5; 13 nucleotides line up with TRBD2. V was pared by 5 bases and J by 1 base, with 16 bases of the junction left unmatched. CDR1 is MNHEY and CDR2 is SMNVEV in the germline V gene (reference sequence). This CDR3 is 20 amino acids long.

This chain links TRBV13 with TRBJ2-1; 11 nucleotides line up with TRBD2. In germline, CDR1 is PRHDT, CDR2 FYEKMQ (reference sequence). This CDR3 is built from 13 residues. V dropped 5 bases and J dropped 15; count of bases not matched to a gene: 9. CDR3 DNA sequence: TGTGCCAGCAGCCCCCACTTAACTAGCGGGGGGTTCTTC. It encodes CASSPHLTSGGFF.

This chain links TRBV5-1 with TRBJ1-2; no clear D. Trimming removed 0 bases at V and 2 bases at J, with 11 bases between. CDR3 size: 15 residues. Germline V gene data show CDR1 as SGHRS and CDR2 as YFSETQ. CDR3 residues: CASSLALNQNYGYTF. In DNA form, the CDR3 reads TGCGCCAGCAGCTTGGCCCTGAACCAGAACTATGGCTACACCTTC.

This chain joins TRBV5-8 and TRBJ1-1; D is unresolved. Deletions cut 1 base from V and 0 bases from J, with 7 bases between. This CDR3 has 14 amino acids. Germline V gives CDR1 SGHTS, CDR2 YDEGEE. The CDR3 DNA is TGTGCCAGCAGCTTGCCAGTAATGAACACTGAAGCTTTCTTT. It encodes CASSLPVMNTEAFF. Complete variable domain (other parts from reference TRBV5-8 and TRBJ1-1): EAGVTQSPTHLIKTRGQQATLRCSPISGHTSVYWYQQALGLGLQFLLWYDEGEERNRGNFPPRFSGRQFPNYSSELNVNALELEDSALYLCASSLPVMNTEAFFGQGTRLTVV.

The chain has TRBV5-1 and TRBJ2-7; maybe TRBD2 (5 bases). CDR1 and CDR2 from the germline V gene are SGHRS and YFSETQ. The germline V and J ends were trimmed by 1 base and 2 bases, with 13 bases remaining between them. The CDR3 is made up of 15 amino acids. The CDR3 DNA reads TGCGCCAGCAGCTTGACAGCGGACGTTGCCTACGAGCAGTACTTC. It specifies CASSLTADVAYEQYF.

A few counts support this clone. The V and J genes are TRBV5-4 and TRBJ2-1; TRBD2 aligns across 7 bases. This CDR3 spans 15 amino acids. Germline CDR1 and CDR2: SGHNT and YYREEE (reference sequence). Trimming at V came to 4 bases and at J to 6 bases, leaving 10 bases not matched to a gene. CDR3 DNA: TGTGCCAGCAGCGCATCAAAGCGGGGACCCAATGAGCAGTTCTTC. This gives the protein CASSASKRGPNEQFF.

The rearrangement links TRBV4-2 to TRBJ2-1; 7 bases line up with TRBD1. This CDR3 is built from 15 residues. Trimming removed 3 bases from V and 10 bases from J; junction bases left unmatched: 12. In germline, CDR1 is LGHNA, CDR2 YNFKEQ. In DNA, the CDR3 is TGTGCCAGCAGCCAGGAAAGGAGGACAGGTCGGGAGCAGTTCTTC. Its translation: CASSQERRTGREQFF.

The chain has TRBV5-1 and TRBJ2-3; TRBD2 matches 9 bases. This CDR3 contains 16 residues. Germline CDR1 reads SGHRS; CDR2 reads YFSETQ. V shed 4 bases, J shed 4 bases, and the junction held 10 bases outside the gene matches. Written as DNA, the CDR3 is TGCGCCAGCAGCCCCAATAGCGGGGGACGTTCAGATACGCAGTATTTT. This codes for CASSPNSGGRSDTQYF.

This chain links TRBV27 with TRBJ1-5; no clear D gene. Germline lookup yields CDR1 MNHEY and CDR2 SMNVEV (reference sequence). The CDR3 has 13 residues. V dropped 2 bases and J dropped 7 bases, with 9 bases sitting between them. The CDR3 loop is CASSLSGGQPQHF. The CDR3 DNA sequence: TGTGCCAGCAGTTTAAGTGGCGGCCAGCCCCAGCATTTT.

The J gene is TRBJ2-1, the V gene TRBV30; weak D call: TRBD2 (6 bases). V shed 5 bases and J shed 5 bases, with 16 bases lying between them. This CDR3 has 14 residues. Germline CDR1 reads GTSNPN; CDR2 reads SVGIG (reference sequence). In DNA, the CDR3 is TGTGCCTGGGAAATCGGGGGAACCAACAATGAGCAGTTCTTC. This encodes CAWEIGGTNNEQFF.

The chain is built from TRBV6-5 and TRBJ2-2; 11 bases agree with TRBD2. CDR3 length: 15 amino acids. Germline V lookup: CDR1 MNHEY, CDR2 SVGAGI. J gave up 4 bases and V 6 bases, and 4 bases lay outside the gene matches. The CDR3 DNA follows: TGTGCCAGCAGAGTAGCGGGGGGGAGCACCGGGGAGCTGTTTTTT. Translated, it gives CASRVAGGSTGELFF.

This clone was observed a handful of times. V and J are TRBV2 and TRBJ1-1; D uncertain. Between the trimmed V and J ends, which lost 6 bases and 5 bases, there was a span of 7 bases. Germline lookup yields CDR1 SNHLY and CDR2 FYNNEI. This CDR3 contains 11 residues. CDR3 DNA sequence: TGTGCCAGCAGCTATGTTACTGAAGCTTTCTTT. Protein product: CASSYVTEAFF.